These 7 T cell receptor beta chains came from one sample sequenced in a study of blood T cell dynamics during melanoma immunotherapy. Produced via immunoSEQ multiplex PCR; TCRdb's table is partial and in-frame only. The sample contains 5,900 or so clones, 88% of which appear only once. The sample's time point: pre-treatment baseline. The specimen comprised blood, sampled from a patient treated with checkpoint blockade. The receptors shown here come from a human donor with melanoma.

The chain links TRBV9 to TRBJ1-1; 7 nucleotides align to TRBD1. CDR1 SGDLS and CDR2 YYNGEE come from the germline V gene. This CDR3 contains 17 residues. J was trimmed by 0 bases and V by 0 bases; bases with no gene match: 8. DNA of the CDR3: TGTGCCAGCAGCGTAGCTCCCACACAGGGGCTGAACACTGAAGCTTTCTTT. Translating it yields CASSVAPTQGLNTEAFF. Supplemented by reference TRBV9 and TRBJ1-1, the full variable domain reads DSGVTQTPKHLITATGQRVTLRCSPRSGDLSVYWYQQSLDQGLQFLIQYYNGEERAKGNILERFSAQQFPDLHSELNLSSLELGDSALYFCASSVAPTQGLNTEAFFGQGTRLTVV.

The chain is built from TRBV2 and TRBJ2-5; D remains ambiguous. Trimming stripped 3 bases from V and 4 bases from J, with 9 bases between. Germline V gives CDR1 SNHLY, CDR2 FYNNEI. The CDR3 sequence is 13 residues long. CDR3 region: CASSDTPRETQYF. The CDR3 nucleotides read TGTGCCAGCAGTGACACCCCAAGAGAGACCCAGTACTTC.

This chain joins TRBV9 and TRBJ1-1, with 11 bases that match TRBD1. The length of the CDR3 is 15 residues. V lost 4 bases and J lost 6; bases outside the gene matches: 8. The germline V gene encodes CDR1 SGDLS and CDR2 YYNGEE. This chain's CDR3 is CASSWGTGGRAEAFF. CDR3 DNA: TGTGCCAGCAGCTGGGGGACAGGGGGAAGGGCTGAAGCTTTCTTT.

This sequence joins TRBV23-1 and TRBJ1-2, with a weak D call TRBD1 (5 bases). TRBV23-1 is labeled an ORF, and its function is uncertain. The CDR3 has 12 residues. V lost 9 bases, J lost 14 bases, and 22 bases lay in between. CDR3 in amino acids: CARSQGGSPRTF. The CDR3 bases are TGCGCCAGGTCGCAGGGAGGGTCCCCGAGGACCTTC.

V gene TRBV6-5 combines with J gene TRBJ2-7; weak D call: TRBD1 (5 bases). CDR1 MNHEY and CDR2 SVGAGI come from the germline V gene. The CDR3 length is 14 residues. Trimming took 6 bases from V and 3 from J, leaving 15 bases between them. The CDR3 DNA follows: TGTGCCAGCAGCGCAGGTAGACAGAACTACGAGCAGTACTTC. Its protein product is CASSAGRQNYEQYF.

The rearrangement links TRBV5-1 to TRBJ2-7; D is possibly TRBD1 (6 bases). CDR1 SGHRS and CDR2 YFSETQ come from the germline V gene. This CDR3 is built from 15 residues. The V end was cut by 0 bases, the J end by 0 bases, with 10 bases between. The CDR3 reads CASSLDGGFSYEQYF. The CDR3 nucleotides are TGCGCCAGCAGCTTGGATGGGGGCTTCTCCTACGAGCAGTACTTC.

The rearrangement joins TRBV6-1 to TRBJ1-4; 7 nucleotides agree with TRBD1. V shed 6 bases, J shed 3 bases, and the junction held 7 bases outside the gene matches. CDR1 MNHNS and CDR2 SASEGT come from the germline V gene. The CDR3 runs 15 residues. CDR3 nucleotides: TGTGCCAGCAGGAATACAGGGGAGGCTAATGAAAAACTGTTTTTT. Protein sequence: CASRNTGEANEKLFF.